This is a list of T cell receptor beta chains from one sample in a study of T cell responses to AZD1222 COVID-19 vaccine. The repertoire was sequenced with immunoSEQ multiplex PCR; TCRdb's copy has only in-frame clones and lacks some. The sample lists some 86,000 clones; around 81% were seen once. The material was peripheral blood, obtained on day 0 of AZD1222 vaccination. Receptors were obtained from an adult in good health. Each CDR3 is given without its conserved first and last residue.

j_gene: TRBJ2-1; v_gene: TRBV25-1; CDR3aa: ASSGKGDEQF
j_gene: TRBJ2-4; v_gene: TRBV30; CDR3aa: ATTGLNIQY
j_gene: TRBJ2-1; v_gene: TRBV2; CDR3aa: ASSRGGYNEQF
j_gene: TRBJ2-1; v_gene: TRBV4-1; CDR3aa: ASSRTNGGAENEQF
j_gene: TRBJ1-6; v_gene: TRBV10-3; CDR3aa: AIAPSYNSPLH
j_gene: TRBJ1-5; v_gene: TRBV28; CDR3aa: ASSFRVAQYSNQPQH
j_gene: TRBJ1-6; v_gene: TRBV7-9; CDR3aa: ASSATGGSNSPLH
j_gene: TRBJ1-1; v_gene: TRBV20-1; CDR3aa: SASPYGAEAF
j_gene: TRBJ1-5; v_gene: TRBV6-5; CDR3aa: ASSGQASNQPQH
j_gene: TRBJ2-1; v_gene: TRBV5-1; CDR3aa: ASSLRQGSRNEQF
j_gene: TRBJ1-1; v_gene: TRBV4-2; CDR3aa: ASSQDLFGGTEAF
j_gene: TRBJ2-7; v_gene: TRBV2; CDR3aa: ASGLFNEQY
j_gene: TRBJ1-5; v_gene: TRBV6-1; CDR3aa: ASSEAGSNQPQH
j_gene: TRBJ1-3; v_gene: TRBV3-1/TRBV3-2; CDR3aa: ASRGLPGSGNTIY
j_gene: TRBJ1-3; v_gene: TRBV7-8; CDR3aa: ASSLVMGLSGNTIY
j_gene: TRBJ2-7; v_gene: TRBV24-1; CDR3aa: ATSDLGQGSEQY
j_gene: TRBJ1-2; v_gene: TRBV7-2; CDR3aa: ASSLGGTTNYGYT
j_gene: TRBJ1-6; v_gene: TRBV10-3; CDR3aa: AISESGVHSPLH
j_gene: TRBJ2-5; v_gene: TRBV30; CDR3aa: AGADTETQY
j_gene: TRBJ1-6; v_gene: TRBV24-1; CDR3aa: ATSAGGGNSPLH
j_gene: TRBJ2-7; v_gene: TRBV28; CDR3aa: ASRTGTYEQY
j_gene: TRBJ2-7; v_gene: TRBV10-3; CDR3aa: AISYRGPLDEQY
j_gene: TRBJ2-1; v_gene: TRBV7-9; CDR3aa: ASSFREASGKGSEQF
j_gene: TRBJ2-7; v_gene: TRBV4-2; CDR3aa: ASSQDSLVGSDEQY
j_gene: TRBJ2-3; v_gene: TRBV2; CDR3aa: ASTRSPSSGRATDTQY
j_gene: TRBJ2-4; v_gene: TRBV11-2; CDR3aa: ASSFGDSLAKNIQY
j_gene: TRBJ2-3; v_gene: TRBV6-5; CDR3aa: ASSYSYGTDTQY
j_gene: TRBJ1-2; v_gene: TRBV5-6; CDR3aa: ASNGIAGKEGGYT
j_gene: TRBJ2-3; v_gene: TRBV5-1; CDR3aa: ASRQLAGGRDTQY
j_gene: TRBJ2-7; v_gene: TRBV19; CDR3aa: ASSPGRGPTYEQY
j_gene: TRBJ1-2; v_gene: TRBV11-2; CDR3aa: ASSRRDGYGYT
j_gene: TRBJ2-5; v_gene: TRBV18; CDR3aa: ASSPNKGKETQY
j_gene: TRBJ2-7; v_gene: TRBV29-1; CDR3aa: SVEEPTGIYEQY
j_gene: TRBJ1-2; v_gene: TRBV30; CDR3aa: AWSSTGSNYGYT
j_gene: TRBJ1-5; v_gene: TRBV19; CDR3aa: ASSIMGQPQH
j_gene: TRBJ1-3; v_gene: TRBV13; CDR3aa: ASSPGTRGNTIY
j_gene: TRBJ2-2; v_gene: TRBV11-3; CDR3aa: ASSLDPWQGGTGELF
j_gene: TRBJ2-3; v_gene: TRBV3-1/TRBV3-2; CDR3aa: ASSQSGLAFTDTQY
j_gene: TRBJ2-7; v_gene: TRBV27; CDR3aa: ASGGWTGGKYEQY
j_gene: TRBJ2-7; v_gene: TRBV29-1; CDR3aa: SVEAGVPYEQY
j_gene: TRBJ1-5; v_gene: TRBV2; CDR3aa: ASSRTDPYVTYSNQPQH
j_gene: TRBJ2-5; v_gene: TRBV11-3; CDR3aa: ASSVGSTGAETQY
j_gene: TRBJ1-5; v_gene: TRBV7-8; CDR3aa: ASSLMGQSTYQPQH
j_gene: TRBJ2-1; v_gene: TRBV21-1; CDR3aa: ASSKGLAGGDDEQF
j_gene: TRBJ2-2; v_gene: TRBV11-3; CDR3aa: ASSLARDTGELF
j_gene: TRBJ2-3; v_gene: TRBV24-1; CDR3aa: ATSDLRGLAGNTDTQY